Following are 3 T cell receptor beta chains from one sample sequenced in a study of OX40 agonist ivuxolimab in advanced cancers. Measured with immunoSEQ multiplex PCR; TCRdb has only the in-frame clones, and not every one. Of 65,000 to 70,000 clones in the sample, 82% were seen once. Sample: CD4+ or CD8+ T cells sorted from blood, taken in a trial of the OX40 agonist ivuxolimab. Receptor source: an adult with an advanced solid tumor such as melanoma, head and neck, liver or kidney cancer.

The CDR3 DNA sequence: TGTGCCAGCAGTTTACAGGGTTACACCGGGGAGCTGTTTTTT. Protein sequence: CASSLQGYTGELFF. This chain joins TRBV27 and TRBJ2-2; TRBD1 is a possible D gene (5 bases). This CDR3 region has 14 residues. Germline CDR1 reads MNHEY; CDR2 reads SMNVEV (reference sequence). V was cut by 2 bases and J by 3 bases, with 7 bases left in between.

This clone has only one observation. The chain employs TRBV19 and TRBJ1-1, with a possible D match to TRBD1 (6 bases). The V end was cut by 7 bases, the J end by 1 base, with 19 bases between. Germline V gene data show CDR1 as LNHDA and CDR2 as SQIVND (reference sequence). The CDR3 covers 16 residues. CDR3 protein: CASIGLQGVGNTEAFF. CDR3 bases: TGTGCCAGTATTGGATTACAGGGAGTTGGGAACACTGAAGCTTTCTTT.

In its sample, this clone was seen a few times. This chain links TRBV29-1 with TRBJ1-2, with D unclear. CDR1 SQVTM and CDR2 ANQGSEA come from the germline V gene. The V and J ends lost 7 bases and 4 bases respectively, with 13 bases between them. CDR3 length equals 12 residues. DNA of the CDR3: TGCAGCGAGCTGACAAATGGCTATGGCTACACCTTC. Its protein is CSELTNGYGYTF. The complete variable domain, with remaining parts taken from reference TRBV29-1 and TRBJ1-2, reads SAVISQKPSRDICQRGTSLTIQCQVDSQVTMMFWYRQQPGQSLTLIATANQGSEATYESGFVIDKFPISRPNLTFSTLTVSNMSPEDSSIYLCSELTNGYGYTFGSGTRLTVV.